The T cell receptor beta chain described here comes from a study of tissue T cells after allogeneic stem cell transplantation. Looking at the study overall: About 5 GVHD patients had recipient-origin PBMCs collected before transplant.

In this sample, this clone turned up once. Its antigen is not known. TCRdb's table, derived via immunoSEQ multiplex PCR, lists solely in-frame clones and lacks some. The data contain some 43,000 clones, approximately 92% of them singletons. General study points: Few T cell clones were shared across patients, but motif clusters showed tissue-specific shared signatures.

The CDR3 runs 13 residues. V dropped 7 bases and J dropped 2 bases, with 13 bases sitting between them. The germline CDR1 and CDR2 sequences are SQVTM and ANQGSEA. V gene TRBV29-1 combines with J gene TRBJ2-3; a weak D match, TRBD2 (6 bases). The TCR originated in a woman aged 40 to 75 who later had graft-versus-host disease after an allogeneic stem cell transplant. The material was blood, obtained before transplantation. This CDR3 is CSEGGTATDTQYF. The CDR3 bases are TGCAGCGAAGGAGGGACTGCCACAGATACGCAGTATTTT.